These T cell receptor beta chains were read from a single sample in a study of blood T cell repertoires in COVID-19. Assay: immunoSEQ multiplex PCR; the TCRdb copy retains only in-frame clones and omits some. The data hold roughly 160,000 clones, with 85% to 90% observed a single time. Sequenced material: peripheral blood. These TCRs come from a man in his 60s with COVID-19, enrolled during active disease. CDR3s include the opening cysteine and the closing phenylalanine or tryptophan.

>TRBV28
CASSFRQASYGYTF
>TRBV7-9
CASSRDRGLETQYF
>TRBV4-3
CASSPLALGVSTDTQYF
>TRBV15
CATSRAQGGTNEKLFF
>TRBV7-9
CASSLGALGLDGYTF
>TRBV7-9
CASSFGSSGNTIYF
>TRBV5-4
CASSLGSSGRPLNTQYF
>TRBV5-4
CASSLDGPPTEQFF
>TRBV27
CASTSNLAGTEAFF
>TRBV11-3
CASSFRQNTEAFF
>TRBV5-8
CASSSRRAAQETQYF